This is a list of T cell receptor beta chains from one sample in a study of T-cell reconstitution after alpha-beta-depleted transplantation in children. TCRdb fed the PCR reads into MiXCR, producing one record per CDR3 protein. The sample holds about 580,000 distinct CDR3 sequences, more than 20% seen once. The material sequenced was PBMCs, mostly from graft donor cells, taken 360 days after TCRalphabeta/CD19-depleted stem cell transplant. These receptors originate from a boy under two years old who had a stem cell transplant for acute myeloid leukemia, so the T cells may come from the graft donor. Each CDR3 is given with its conserved first and last residue. A D gene is named only where the DNA matches it firmly. Rows may omit the clone size; those that give it use once, few, many or a size class.

d_call: TRBD1; j_call: TRBJ2-7; v_call: TRBV7-2; clone_size: -; cdr3_aa: CASSLLDRGRTYEQYF; cdr3_nt: TGTGCCAGCAGCTTACTCGACAGGGGGCGAACCTACGAGCAGTACTTC
d_call: TRBD1; j_call: TRBJ1-2; v_call: TRBV20-1; clone_size: -; cdr3_aa: CSARTRTGDGGYTF; cdr3_nt: TGCAGTGCTAGAACCCGAACAGGGGACGGAGGCTACACCTTC
d_call: -; j_call: TRBJ1-2; v_call: TRBV6-2/TRBV6-3; clone_size: -; cdr3_aa: CATVAGPAGYTF; cdr3_nt: TGTGCCACCGTAGCGGGGCCGGCGGGCTACACCTTC
d_call: -; j_call: TRBJ2-1; v_call: TRBV3-1; clone_size: few; cdr3_aa: CASSPLGGGQYDNEQFF; cdr3_nt: TGTGCCAGCAGCCCCTTGGGGGGAGGACAGTATGACAATGAGCAGTTCTTC
d_call: -; j_call: TRBJ2-2; v_call: TRBV2; clone_size: -; cdr3_aa: CASSVRQSNTGELFF; cdr3_nt: TGTGCCAGCAGTGTAAGGCAATCGAACACCGGGGAGCTGTTTTTT
d_call: TRBD1; j_call: TRBJ1-1; v_call: TRBV4-1; clone_size: -; cdr3_aa: CASSHLNQGGEAFF; cdr3_nt: TGCGCCAGCAGCCATCTCAACCAGGGGGGTGAAGCTTTCTTT
d_call: -; j_call: TRBJ2-7; v_call: TRBV7-2; clone_size: -; cdr3_aa: CASSPKGVPYEQYF; cdr3_nt: TGTGCCAGCTCCCCGAAAGGAGTACCCTACGAGCAGTACTTC
d_call: -; j_call: TRBJ2-1; v_call: TRBV2; clone_size: -; cdr3_aa: CASSEALHRQEQFF; cdr3_nt: TGTGCCAGCAGTGAAGCGCTACACCGACAGGAGCAGTTCTTC
d_call: TRBD2; j_call: TRBJ2-1; v_call: TRBV20-1; clone_size: few; cdr3_aa: CSARVAGGYLYNEQFF; cdr3_nt: TGCAGTGCTAGGGTAGCGGGGGGCTACCTCTACAATGAGCAGTTCTTC
d_call: TRBD1; j_call: TRBJ1-5; v_call: TRBV20-1; clone_size: few; cdr3_aa: CSAVTGGSNQPQHF; cdr3_nt: TGCAGTGCGGTGACAGGGGGAAGCAATCAGCCCCAGCATTTT
d_call: TRBD1; j_call: TRBJ2-1; v_call: TRBV5-1; clone_size: -; cdr3_aa: CASSQPTGGFDEQFF; cdr3_nt: TGCGCCAGCAGCCAACCGACAGGGGGCTTCGATGAGCAGTTCTTC
d_call: -; j_call: TRBJ1-1; v_call: TRBV12-3/TRBV12-4; clone_size: few; cdr3_aa: CASRPGHMNTEAFF; cdr3_nt: TGTGCCAGCAGACCGGGACACATGAACACTGAAGCTTTCTTT
d_call: -; j_call: TRBJ1-6; v_call: TRBV12-3/TRBV12-4; clone_size: few; cdr3_aa: CASSWASGYYHSPLHF; cdr3_nt: TGTGCCAGCAGTTGGGCCTCCGGGTACTACCATTCACCCCTCCACTTT
d_call: -; j_call: TRBJ2-1; v_call: TRBV10-3; clone_size: many; cdr3_aa: CAISESNLLQFF; cdr3_nt: TGTGCCATCAGTGAGTCGAACTTGCTGCAGTTCTTC
d_call: TRBD2; j_call: TRBJ2-7; v_call: TRBV7-2; clone_size: -; cdr3_aa: CASSSSGGLGYEQYF; cdr3_nt: TGTGCCAGCAGCTCTAGCGGGGGGTTGGGGTACGAGCAGTACTTC
d_call: TRBD1; j_call: TRBJ2-7; v_call: TRBV11-2; clone_size: many; cdr3_aa: CASSLGPGQGSQYF; cdr3_nt: TGTGCCAGCAGCTTGGGGCCGGGACAGGGTTCTCAGTACTTC
d_call: TRBD1; j_call: TRBJ2-5; v_call: TRBV9; clone_size: few; cdr3_aa: CASSVADRVETQYF; cdr3_nt: TGTGCCAGCAGCGTAGCCGACAGGGTGGAGACCCAGTACTTC
d_call: -; j_call: TRBJ2-3; v_call: TRBV12-3/TRBV12-4; clone_size: few; cdr3_aa: CASSLAARQYF; cdr3_nt: TGTGCCAGCAGTTTAGCCGCCAGGCAGTATTTT
d_call: -; j_call: TRBJ2-1; v_call: TRBV14; clone_size: many; cdr3_aa: CASSQDLHTAYNEQFF; cdr3_nt: TGTGCCAGCAGCCAAGACCTACACACAGCGTACAATGAGCAGTTCTTC
d_call: -; j_call: TRBJ2-1; v_call: TRBV15; clone_size: many; cdr3_aa: CATSRVGGTHNEQFF; cdr3_nt: TGTGCCACCAGCAGAGTGGGGGGTACCCACAATGAGCAGTTCTTC
d_call: TRBD1; j_call: TRBJ2-7; v_call: TRBV6-1; clone_size: -; cdr3_aa: CASTGTGRFNEQYF; cdr3_nt: TGTGCCAGCACCGGGACAGGGCGCTTTAACGAGCAGTACTTC
d_call: TRBD2; j_call: TRBJ2-1; v_call: TRBV29-1; clone_size: few; cdr3_aa: CSVVAGGSYNEQFF; cdr3_nt: TGCAGCGTTGTGGCGGGGGGCTCCTACAATGAGCAGTTCTTC
d_call: -; j_call: TRBJ2-1; v_call: TRBV4-3; clone_size: -; cdr3_aa: CASSQDQRAVLAYNEQFF; cdr3_nt: TGCGCCAGCAGCCAAGATCAAAGGGCAGTCCTAGCCTACAATGAGCAGTTCTTC
d_call: TRBD1; j_call: TRBJ2-7; v_call: TRBV6-2/TRBV6-3; clone_size: -; cdr3_aa: CASSYPTGRLPYEQYF; cdr3_nt: TGTGCCAGCAGTTACCCGACAGGGCGACTTCCCTACGAGCAGTACTTC
d_call: -; j_call: TRBJ2-1; v_call: TRBV11-2; clone_size: -; cdr3_aa: CASSLNRYEQFF; cdr3_nt: TGTGCCAGCAGCTTAAACAGGTATGAGCAGTTCTTC
d_call: -; j_call: TRBJ1-2; v_call: TRBV29-1; clone_size: many; cdr3_aa: CSVAVTENYGYTF; cdr3_nt: TGCAGCGTCGCCGTAACAGAGAACTATGGCTACACCTTC
d_call: -; j_call: TRBJ2-7; v_call: TRBV4-3; clone_size: few; cdr3_aa: CASSPDRPENYEQYF; cdr3_nt: TGCGCCAGCAGCCCAGATCGTCCTGAGAACTACGAGCAGTACTTC
d_call: TRBD1; j_call: TRBJ2-5; v_call: TRBV7-9; clone_size: few; cdr3_aa: CASSSGHWDREEETQYF; cdr3_nt: TGTGCCAGCAGCTCTGGGCATTGGGACAGGGAGGAAGAGACCCAGTACTTC
d_call: -; j_call: TRBJ2-1; v_call: TRBV4-3; clone_size: -; cdr3_aa: CASSQEGRGDSQFF; cdr3_nt: TGCGCCAGCAGCCAAGAGGGGAGGGGGGACTCGCAGTTCTTC
d_call: -; j_call: TRBJ1-2; v_call: TRBV4-3; clone_size: -; cdr3_aa: CASSQAGRLYGYTF; cdr3_nt: TGCGCCAGCAGCCAAGCGGGGAGACTCTATGGCTACACCTTC
d_call: -; j_call: TRBJ2-5; v_call: TRBV6-2/TRBV6-3; clone_size: -; cdr3_aa: CASSYPPRTQYF; cdr3_nt: TGTGCCAGCAGTTACCCCCCGAGGACCCAGTACTTC
d_call: TRBD2; j_call: TRBJ2-4; v_call: TRBV5-1; clone_size: -; cdr3_aa: CASSLEGTRSAKNIQYF; cdr3_nt: TGCGCCAGCAGCTTGGAAGGGACTAGGTCGGCCAAAAACATTCAGTACTTC